Detailed here is one T cell receptor (beta chain). Original processing methods: Quantification of nucleated cells was approximated via reference gene primer amplification. Profiling relied on immunoSEQ multiplex PCR, and the TCRdb table lists in-frame clones only, not all of them. The V and J calls and clone size are taken from that table; D and trimming were inferred from the DNA. The top ten clones hold about 1.4% of a sample with about 230,000 clones, 70% to 85% of them seen once. This sample was included in a study of blood T cell repertoires in COVID-19. In the study overall: Samples of COVID-19 (acute and convalescent) were obtained from the United States, Italy and Spain.

J was trimmed by 4 bases and V by 8 bases; bases with no gene match: 9. The CDR3 loop spans 14 amino acids. Germline values: CDR1 ENHRY, CDR2 SYGVKD. This clonotype originated in a woman in her thirties or forties who had recovered from COVID-19. The chain carries TRBV10-3 and TRBJ1-1; TRBD1 matches at 8 bases. The sequencing input was peripheral blood. The CDR3 DNA reads as TGTGCCATCTCTCCCGGGACAGGTTCCACTGAAGCTTTCTTT. Protein product: CAISPGTGSTEAFF.